A selection of T cell receptor beta chains follows, all from one sample in a study of cytomegalovirus exposure and HLA in healthy donors. The method was immunoSEQ multiplex PCR; TCRdb's version includes in-frame clones alone and lacks a portion of them. In the table there are about 120,000 clones, less than 85% of which are singletons. Sequenced material: PBMCs. These receptors came from a man between 25 and 39 years old in good health and CMV-seropositive. The CDR3 runs from the conserved cysteine through the conserved F or W. Each record gives: clone size, D gene, V gene, J gene, CDR3 DNA, CDR3 protein. A D gene is named only where the DNA matches it firmly. Rows give clone size only sometimes, using once, few, many, or a class for an expanded clone.

clone_size: few
d_call: TRBD1
v_call: TRBV11-1
j_call: TRBJ1-4
cdr3_nt: TGTGCCAGCAGTTGGACAGGGTCCGGAGGTGAAAAACTGTTTTTT
cdr3_aa: CASSWTGSGGEKLFF

clone_size: .
d_call: TRBD1
v_call: TRBV7-9
j_call: TRBJ1-1
cdr3_nt: TGTGCCAGCCGACAGGGGGCGGACACTGAAGCTTTCTTT
cdr3_aa: CASRQGADTEAFF

clone_size: .
d_call: TRBD1
v_call: TRBV6-5
j_call: TRBJ2-3
cdr3_nt: TGTGCCAGCAGTGGACAGGGGGCCTCAGATACGCAGTATTTT
cdr3_aa: CASSGQGASDTQYF

clone_size: once
d_call: TRBD1
v_call: TRBV28
j_call: TRBJ2-7
cdr3_nt: TGTGCCAGCAGTTCCTCGGGACAGTCCTACGAGCAGTACTTC
cdr3_aa: CASSSSGQSYEQYF

clone_size: .
d_call: .
v_call: TRBV6-6
j_call: TRBJ1-6
cdr3_nt: TGTGCCAGCAGTTACCCAGGGGAGACCGGGTCACCCCTCCACTTT
cdr3_aa: CASSYPGETGSPLHF

clone_size: .
d_call: TRBD2
v_call: TRBV6-1
j_call: TRBJ2-7
cdr3_nt: TGTGCCAGCAGTCCCGGGACTAGCGCTGGCGAGCAGTACTTC
cdr3_aa: CASSPGTSAGEQYF

clone_size: .
d_call: .
v_call: TRBV19
j_call: TRBJ1-2
cdr3_nt: TGTGCCAGTAGTCCAGTACGCCTCGGGAACTATGGCTACACCTTC
cdr3_aa: CASSPVRLGNYGYTF

clone_size: .
d_call: .
v_call: TRBV30
j_call: TRBJ1-2
cdr3_nt: TGTGCCTGGAGTGTAATACCGGGAGGCTACACCTTC
cdr3_aa: CAWSVIPGGYTF

clone_size: .
d_call: TRBD1
v_call: TRBV6-5
j_call: TRBJ1-5
cdr3_nt: TGTGCCAGCAGTCGGGGACAGGGGAGCAATCAGCCCCAGCATTTT
cdr3_aa: CASSRGQGSNQPQHF

clone_size: .
d_call: .
v_call: TRBV28
j_call: TRBJ1-2
cdr3_nt: TGTGCCAGCAGTTTTTTCAGGGCCCCCTATGGCTACACCTTC
cdr3_aa: CASSFFRAPYGYTF

clone_size: .
d_call: .
v_call: TRBV6-6
j_call: TRBJ2-3
cdr3_nt: TGTGCCAGCACCCACATTACGGATACGCAGTATTTT
cdr3_aa: CASTHITDTQYF

clone_size: .
d_call: TRBD1
v_call: TRBV27
j_call: TRBJ2-3
cdr3_nt: TGTGCCAGCAGTCCACGACAGGGGTCGACAGATACGCAGTATTTT
cdr3_aa: CASSPRQGSTDTQYF

clone_size: .
d_call: .
v_call: TRBV5-4
j_call: TRBJ1-2
cdr3_nt: TGTGCCAGCAGCTTACAGGGAGACTATGGCTACACCTTC
cdr3_aa: CASSLQGDYGYTF

clone_size: few
d_call: .
v_call: TRBV6-5
j_call: TRBJ2-1
cdr3_nt: TGTGCCAGCTTGAAGGGGCATGAGCAGTTCTTC
cdr3_aa: CASLKGHEQFF

clone_size: .
d_call: .
v_call: TRBV7-9
j_call: TRBJ2-7
cdr3_nt: TGTGCCAGCAGCTTCCAGGGGAGATACGAGCAGTACTTC
cdr3_aa: CASSFQGRYEQYF

clone_size: .
d_call: TRBD2
v_call: TRBV12-5
j_call: TRBJ2-2
cdr3_nt: TGTGCTAGTGGTTTGGGACTAGCGGGGGTCACCGGGGAGCTGTTTTTT
cdr3_aa: CASGLGLAGVTGELFF

clone_size: .
d_call: TRBD1
v_call: TRBV7-9
j_call: TRBJ2-5
cdr3_nt: TGTGCCAGCAGCGGGGACAGGGGGGAGACCCAGTACTTC
cdr3_aa: CASSGDRGETQYF

clone_size: few
d_call: TRBD1
v_call: TRBV6-4
j_call: TRBJ2-2
cdr3_nt: TGTGCCAGCAGCTACGGGACAGGGACCGGGGAGCTGTTTTTT
cdr3_aa: CASSYGTGTGELFF

clone_size: once
d_call: TRBD1
v_call: TRBV7-9
j_call: TRBJ2-5
cdr3_nt: TGTGCCAGCAGACCTGAGGGGGCTGGAGAGACCCAGTACTTC
cdr3_aa: CASRPEGAGETQYF

clone_size: .
d_call: .
v_call: TRBV5-1
j_call: TRBJ1-6
cdr3_nt: TGCGCCAGCAAGAACAGAATTAATTCACCCCTCCACTTT
cdr3_aa: CASKNRINSPLHF

clone_size: .
d_call: .
v_call: TRBV2
j_call: TRBJ2-3
cdr3_nt: TGTGCCAGCAGGGCCGGGTACACAGATACGCAGTATTTT
cdr3_aa: CASRAGYTDTQYF

clone_size: .
d_call: .
v_call: TRBV30
j_call: TRBJ2-2
cdr3_nt: TGTGCCTGGAGTGTTCCTAGTCCCGGGGAGCTGTTTTTT
cdr3_aa: CAWSVPSPGELFF

clone_size: .
d_call: .
v_call: TRBV7-3
j_call: TRBJ2-2
cdr3_nt: TGTGCCAGCAGCACCCACCCGGACACCGGGGAGCTGTTTTTT
cdr3_aa: CASSTHPDTGELFF

clone_size: .
d_call: TRBD1
v_call: TRBV7-9
j_call: TRBJ2-2
cdr3_nt: TGTGCCAGCAGCTCGACGGACAGGGCGGGTACCGGGGAGCTGTTTTTT
cdr3_aa: CASSSTDRAGTGELFF

clone_size: .
d_call: TRBD1
v_call: TRBV6-5
j_call: TRBJ2-7
cdr3_nt: TGTGCCAGCCGACAGGGAACCGCAAACGAGCAGTACTTC
cdr3_aa: CASRQGTANEQYF

clone_size: .
d_call: TRBD1
v_call: TRBV28
j_call: TRBJ2-2
cdr3_nt: TGTGCCAGCAAGGCCAGGGGGCTTAACACCGGGGAGCTGTTTTTT
cdr3_aa: CASKARGLNTGELFF

clone_size: .
d_call: TRBD1
v_call: TRBV19
j_call: TRBJ1-5
cdr3_nt: TGTGCCAGCTCCAGTAGGACAGGGGGCAACCAGCCCCAGCATTTT
cdr3_aa: CASSSRTGGNQPQHF

clone_size: .
d_call: .
v_call: TRBV5-1
j_call: TRBJ2-5
cdr3_nt: TGCGCCAGCAGCTTCGGAGAGACCCAGTACTTC
cdr3_aa: CASSFGETQYF

clone_size: .
d_call: .
v_call: TRBV19
j_call: TRBJ1-5
cdr3_nt: TGTGCCAGTAGTCCCTGGGGGGTTCAGCCCCAGCATTTT
cdr3_aa: CASSPWGVQPQHF

clone_size: .
d_call: .
v_call: TRBV21-1
j_call: TRBJ1-4
cdr3_nt: TGTGCCAGCAGCAGGGGACTTTTCGATGAAAAACTGTTTTTT
cdr3_aa: CASSRGLFDEKLFF

clone_size: .
d_call: .
v_call: TRBV28
j_call: TRBJ1-1
cdr3_nt: TGTGCCAGCAGTTTGGACAGAGGAAACACTGAAGCTTTCTTT
cdr3_aa: CASSLDRGNTEAFF